This entry lists 25 T cell receptor beta chains sequenced from one sample in a study of T cell responses to AZD1222 COVID-19 vaccine. Produced via immunoSEQ multiplex PCR; TCRdb's table is partial and in-frame only. The repertoire holds some 100,000 clones, with about 87% as singletons. This specimen consisted of peripheral blood, obtained on day 0 of AZD1222 vaccination. All receptors derive from an adult in good health.

The chain recombines TRBV3-1 (or the pseudogene TRBV3-2) with TRBJ2-3; TRBD2 aligns across 7 bases. With V trimmed by 2 bases and J by 4 bases, 6 bases remained unmatched. Per germline, CDR1 LGHDT and CDR2 YNNKEL (reference sequence). CDR3 length: 15 residues. CDR3 DNA sequence: TGTGCCAGCAGCCAATGGCTAGCGGTCTCAGATACGCAGTATTTT. Protein product: CASSQWLAVSDTQYF.

With respect to this clone: This same CDR3 is encoded by further DNA sequences in the sample. The chain recombines TRBV9 with TRBJ1-1; no reliable D call. Germline V lookup: CDR1 SGDLS, CDR2 YYNGEE. Trimming stripped 0 bases from V and 0 bases from J, with 3 bases between. The CDR3 covers 13 residues. The CDR3 nucleotides are TGTGCCAGCAGCGTAGCGGTGAACACTGAAGCTTTCTTT. It translates to CASSVAVNTEAFF.

V and J are TRBV28 and TRBJ1-2, with 9 bases fitting TRBD1. V lost 6 bases, J lost 2 bases, and 13 bases stayed unmatched. Germline values: CDR1 MDHEN, CDR2 SYDVKM. The CDR3 covers 17 residues. CDR3: CASSTSVIGQGNYGYTF. The DNA of the CDR3 is TGTGCCAGCAGCACCTCGGTTATCGGACAGGGGAACTATGGCTACACCTTC.

The rearrangement joins TRBV7-3 to TRBJ2-2; no clear D gene. The CDR3 sequence is 14 residues long. Germline-derived CDR1 and CDR2 are SGHTA and FQGTGA. The germline V and J ends were trimmed by 0 bases and 4 bases, with 6 bases remaining between them. CDR3 bases: TGTGCCAGCAGCTTAACCCCGGGCACCGGGGAGCTGTTTTTT. This gives the protein CASSLTPGTGELFF.

The chain is built from TRBV7-9 and TRBJ2-1; no clear D. Germline V gene sequence: CDR1 SEHNR, CDR2 FQNEAQ (reference sequence). The CDR3 length is 12 residues. Trimming cost V 4 bases and J 10 bases, with 11 bases left between them. The chain's CDR3 is CASSYPQPEQFF. DNA of the CDR3: TGTGCCAGCAGCTATCCCCAGCCGGAGCAGTTCTTC. Looking up the rest from reference TRBV7-9 and TRBJ2-1 gives the full variable domain: DTGVSQNPRHKITKRGQNVTFRCDPISEHNRLYWYRQTLGQGPEFLTYFQNEAQLEKSRLLSDRFSAERPKGSFSTLEIQRTEQGDSAMYLCASSYPQPEQFFGPGTRLTVL.

The CDR3 region is CASSAGRGEQYF. In DNA form, the CDR3 reads TGTGCCAGCTCGGCAGGCCGGGGTGAGCAGTACTTC. This sequence joins TRBV6-5 and TRBJ2-7; D perhaps matches TRBD2 (5 bases). V lost 8 bases and J 7 bases, leaving 15 bases between the germline ends. CDR1 and CDR2 from the germline V gene are MNHEY and SVGAGI. The CDR3 contains 12 residues.

V and J are TRBV28 and TRBJ1-4, with a weak D call TRBD1 (5 bases). CDR3 size: 19 residues. Trimming left V 3 bases short and J 0 bases short, with 20 bases between. Germline values: CDR1 MDHEN, CDR2 SYDVKM. Here the CDR3 DNA reads TGTGCCAGCAGTTTTGGCAGACCCTGGGGACCCGCAACTAATGAAAAACTGTTTTTT. Residues: CASSFGRPWGPATNEKLFF.

V is TRBV7-2 and J is TRBJ1-1; D possibly corresponds to TRBD1 (5 bases). This CDR3 is 14 amino acids long. Trimming removed 1 base from V and 12 bases from J, with 18 bases in between. Germline CDR1 is SGHTA and CDR2 is FQGNSA. The CDR3 sequence is CASSLVGDRRRTFF. DNA of the CDR3: TGTGCCAGCAGCTTAGTGGGGGACCGGAGGAGAACTTTCTTT.

The chain couples TRBV19 to TRBJ2-1, with 7 bases lining up with TRBD2. The CDR3 loop spans 15 amino acids. The V gene end was trimmed by 0 bases and the J gene end by 6 bases; junction bases not matched to a gene: 5. The germline V gene has CDR1 LNHDA and CDR2 SQIVND (reference sequence). The CDR3, as DNA: TGTGCCAGTAGTATAGATGGGAGGGGTATCAATGAGCAGTTCTTC. It yields the protein CASSIDGRGINEQFF.

The rearrangement uses TRBV30 and TRBJ1-3; D is perhaps TRBD1 (6 bases). Per germline, CDR1 GTSNPN and CDR2 SVGIG (reference sequence). There are 14 residues in the CDR3. The V end was cut by 2 bases, the J end by 5 bases, with 13 bases between. The CDR3 DNA reads as TGTGCCTGGAGTCCGGGGGGCATCCGAAACACCATATATTTT. Amino acid sequence: CAWSPGGIRNTIYF.

V is TRBV7-2 and J is TRBJ1-2; D is possibly TRBD1 (5 bases). From germline, CDR1 is SGHTA and CDR2 FQGNSA. Trimming stripped 1 base from V and 7 bases from J, with 13 bases between. This CDR3 has 14 residues. In DNA, the CDR3 is TGTGCCAGCAGCTTAGATCCGGGGAGGGGTGGCTACACCTTC. Its translation: CASSLDPGRGGYTF.

The sample holds a few counts of this clone. J is TRBJ1-6 and V is TRBV18; no firm D call. The CDR3 is made up of 16 amino acids. CDR1 is KGHSH, CDR2 LQKENI, per germline. V gave up 0 bases and J gave up 9 bases, with 15 bases separating them. The CDR3 sequence: CASSPPTDQTRSPLHF. The CDR3 DNA is TGTGCCAGCTCACCACCTACCGACCAGACGCGTTCACCCCTCCACTTT. Together with reference TRBV18 and TRBJ1-6, the CDR3 gives the full variable domain: NAGVMQNPRHLVRRRGQEARLRCSPMKGHSHVYWYRQLPEEGLKFMVYLQKENIIDESGMPKERFSAEFPKEGPSILRIQQVVRGDSAAYFCASSPPTDQTRSPLHFGNGTRLTVT.

J is TRBJ2-7 and V is TRBV9, with a weak D call TRBD1 (6 bases). V was shortened by 2 bases and J by 1 base, with 10 bases between the two germline ends. This CDR3 is 14 amino acids long. Germline V gene data show CDR1 as SGDLS and CDR2 as YYNGEE. The CDR3 nucleotides read TGTGCCAGCAGCGTTATGGACAGTTCCTACGAGCAGTACTTC. Encoded protein: CASSVMDSSYEQYF.

In DNA form, the CDR3 reads TGTGCCATCAGTGAGTCAGGACAGGGTGAAAAACTGTTTTTT. Amino acid sequence: CAISESGQGEKLFF. The chain employs TRBV10-3 and TRBJ1-4, with 8 bases that match TRBD1. The CDR3 runs to 14 residues. The junction had 1 base not matched to a gene; V was cut back by 0 bases and J by 7 bases. CDR1 ENHRY and CDR2 SYGVKD come from the germline V gene.

The chain carries TRBV19 and TRBJ2-1; 7 bases align to TRBD2. This CDR3 spans 15 amino acids. Trimming removed 3 bases from V and 4 bases from J; junction bases left unmatched: 6. Germline V gene lookup returns CDR1 LNHDA and CDR2 SQIVND (reference sequence). The CDR3 sequence is CASSMALANYNEQFF. In nucleotides, the CDR3 is TGTGCCAGTAGTATGGCACTAGCGAATTACAATGAGCAGTTCTTC.

This clone was observed a single time. This same CDR3 is encoded by further DNA sequences in the sample. The chain couples TRBV6-5 to TRBJ1-2; TRBD1 agrees at 11 bases. CDR1 and CDR2 from the germline V gene are MNHEY and SVGAGI. The CDR3 runs to 16 residues. The ends lost 0 bases at V and 8 bases at J; junction bases unmatched: 8. CDR3 loop: CASSYSRTGGGYGYTF. The CDR3 region has the DNA TGTGCCAGCAGTTACTCGAGGACAGGGGGCGGGTACGGCTACACCTTC.

The chain has TRBV6-2 or TRBV6-3 and TRBJ2-7; the D gene is possibly TRBD2 (6 bases). Trimming took off 2 bases at V and 1 base at J, with 18 bases between the two ends. The CDR3 length is 17 residues. Looked up from germline, CDR1 is MNHEY and CDR2 is SVGEGT. CDR3 sequence: CASSYDGGVGWSYEQYF. The CDR3 DNA sequence: TGTGCCAGCAGTTACGACGGGGGAGTGGGGTGGTCCTACGAGCAGTACTTC.

This clone appeared a single time. The gene calls are TRBV9 and TRBJ2-1, with D possibly called TRBD1 or TRBD2 (6 bases each). Trimming took 0 bases from V and 4 from J, leaving 11 bases between them. CDR1 SGDLS and CDR2 YYNGEE come from the germline V gene. The CDR3 has 15 amino acids. The CDR3 DNA is TGTGCCAGCAGCGTAGCGGGGGCCCTTTACAATGAGCAGTTCTTC. Translated: CASSVAGALYNEQFF.

This clone has only one observation. V gene TRBV28 combines with J gene TRBJ1-5; unclear D gene. The CDR3 length is 12 residues. Trimming left V 6 bases short and J 6 bases short, with 9 bases between. Germline CDR1 MDHEN, CDR2 SYDVKM. CDR3 sequence: CASREGSQPQHF. DNA for the CDR3: TGTGCCAGCAGGGAAGGAAGTCAGCCCCAGCATTTT.

The J gene is TRBJ1-1, the V gene TRBV19, with D tentatively TRBD1 (5 bases). Trimming shortened V by 4 bases and J by 1 base, and 16 bases separated the two germline ends. The CDR3 spans 16 residues. CDR1 and CDR2 from the germline V gene are LNHDA and SQIVND (reference sequence). CDR3 in amino acids: CASSTTPRDANTEAFF. The CDR3 nucleotides are TGTGCCAGTAGTACAACCCCACGGGACGCGAACACTGAAGCTTTCTTT.

The gene calls are TRBV14 and TRBJ2-2, with D uncertain. Germline V lookup: CDR1 SGHDN, CDR2 FVKESK. The V and J ends lost 0 bases and 5 bases respectively, with 7 bases between them. The CDR3 contains 14 residues. CDR3 in DNA: TGTGCCAGCAGCCAAGATGACCGAACCGGGGAGCTGTTTTTT. Translated, it gives CASSQDDRTGELFF.

The rearrangement uses TRBV2 and TRBJ2-3; maybe TRBD1 (5 bases). The CDR3 spans 15 residues. Germline assignment: CDR1 SNHLY and CDR2 FYNNEI. V was pared by 3 bases and J by 1 base, with 11 bases between. CDR3 in amino acids: CASSDFSRGTDTQYF. The DNA for the CDR3 is TGTGCCAGCAGTGACTTTAGCAGGGGCACAGATACGCAGTATTTT.

The chain employs TRBV18 and TRBJ2-5; 10 nucleotides line up with TRBD1. Germline CDR1 KGHSH, CDR2 LQKENI. V was clipped by 4 bases and J by 3 bases; unmatched bases: 5. The CDR3 loop spans 15 amino acids. The CDR3 DNA is TGTGCCAGCTCACTTCGGACAGGGGGAAAAGAGACCCAGTACTTC. It encodes CASSLRTGGKETQYF. The full variable domain, its missing parts supplied by reference TRBV18 and TRBJ2-5, is NAGVMQNPRHLVRRRGQEARLRCSPMKGHSHVYWYRQLPEEGLKFMVYLQKENIIDESGMPKERFSAEFPKEGPSILRIQQVVRGDSAAYFCASSLRTGGKETQYFGPGTRLLVL.

The chain combines TRBV2 with TRBJ2-2; tentatively, D is TRBD2 (5 bases). The V gene lost 9 bases and the J gene lost 3 bases, with 14 bases spanning the gap. CDR3 length equals 14 residues. The V gene's germline CDR1 is SNHLY and CDR2 FYNNEI. This CDR3 reads CASTPAAYTGELFF. DNA for the CDR3: TGTGCCAGTACTCCAGCGGCGTACACCGGGGAGCTGTTTTTT.

V and J are TRBV5-5 and TRBJ2-2; D not resolved. Looked up from germline, CDR1 is SGHKS and CDR2 is YYEKEE (reference sequence). The CDR3 length is 16 residues. Deletions cut 4 bases from V and 0 bases from J, with 13 bases between. The CDR3 DNA is TGTGCCAGCAGCCCCATCATCGCCTCGAACACCGGGGAGCTGTTTTTT. It translates to CASSPIIASNTGELFF.